This T cell receptor beta chain was retrieved from a study of cytomegalovirus exposure and HLA in healthy donors. The study's findings and limits: First-cohort TCR clusters tended to co-occur in the roughly 130 validation repertoires, a later analysis found. Researchers counted roughly 150 TCR beta chains as cytomegalovirus-associated.

Concerning this clone itself: As yet, its antigen is unknown. Additional DNA sequences in this sample encode the identical CDR3.

A 120-subject validation cohort, separate from the roughly 700-subject first cohort, supplied the donors. The repertoire was sequenced with immunoSEQ multiplex PCR; TCRdb's copy has only in-frame clones and lacks some. The sample includes some 180,000 clones, 86% of them seen just once. Material: PBMCs. This receptor was obtained from a man aged 25-45 years in good health and CMV-seropositive.

In DNA, the CDR3 is TGTGCCAGCAGCGTAGGAGGGGATTCCTACGAGCAGTACTTC. Protein product: CASSVGGDSYEQYF. This chain joins TRBV9 and TRBJ2-7, with D perhaps matching TRBD1 or TRBD2 (5 bases each). There are 14 residues in the CDR3. The germline gives CDR1 SGDLS, CDR2 YYNGEE. Between the trimmed V and J ends, which lost 0 bases and 1 base, there was a span of 8 bases.